This TCR beta chain was documented in a study of blood T cell repertoires in COVID-19. Background on the study: Some COVID-19 samples were acute and others convalescent; all came from the United States, Italy and Spain. PBMCs, B-cell-depleted T cells, or T cells were the source of the cDNA or gDNA that made up the material.

Germline V gene sequence: CDR1 MDHEN, CDR2 SYDVKM. The CDR3 runs 11 residues. Followed longitudinally, the Seattle patients had been enrolled during active infection. Original handling: Researchers report that nucleated cell counts were estimated from reference gene primer amplification. Here immunoSEQ multiplex PCR was the method, and the copy in TCRdb shows in-frame clones only, minus some. V, J and clone size are taken as reported in that table, and D and trimming were inferred from the DNA itself. The sample holds roughly 70,000 clones, about four fifths seen once. The rearrangement joins TRBV28 to TRBJ2-7, with 9 bases aligning to TRBD2. The origin of this receptor is a man in his sixties with COVID-19, enrolled during active disease. Material for sequencing was peripheral blood. Here the CDR3 reads CGCGRETEQYF. The CDR3 region has the DNA TGTGGATGCGGGAGGGAGACCGAGCAGTACTTC.